Sequencing of this TCR beta chain was carried out in a study of graft-versus-host responses after intestinal transplantation. Findings of the study overall: There was an association between peak levels of circulating GvH clones and early post-transplant HvG declines.

Regarding this clone: Its antigen is not identified.

Sequencing was performed with immunoSEQ multiplex PCR; in TCRdb, only in-frame clones are kept and a portion is missing. Of more than 95,000 clones listed, roughly 84% were seen once; the top ten hold about 0.9%. The V end lost 3 bases, the J end lost 5 bases, and 10 bases lay between the germline ends. Germline-derived CDR1 and CDR2 are SGHTA and FQGNSA. CDR3 size: 13 residues. The specimen comprised unstimulated CD4+ T cells sorted from spleen or lymph node cells, sampled before intestinal transplant. The gene calls are TRBV7-2 and TRBJ2-5, with D perhaps TRBD2 (5 bases). This receptor was obtained from a human donor who received an intestinal transplant. In nucleotides, the CDR3 is TGTGCCAGCAGCTTCTCTAGGGAGGAGACCCAGTACTTC. Residues: CASSFSREETQYF.